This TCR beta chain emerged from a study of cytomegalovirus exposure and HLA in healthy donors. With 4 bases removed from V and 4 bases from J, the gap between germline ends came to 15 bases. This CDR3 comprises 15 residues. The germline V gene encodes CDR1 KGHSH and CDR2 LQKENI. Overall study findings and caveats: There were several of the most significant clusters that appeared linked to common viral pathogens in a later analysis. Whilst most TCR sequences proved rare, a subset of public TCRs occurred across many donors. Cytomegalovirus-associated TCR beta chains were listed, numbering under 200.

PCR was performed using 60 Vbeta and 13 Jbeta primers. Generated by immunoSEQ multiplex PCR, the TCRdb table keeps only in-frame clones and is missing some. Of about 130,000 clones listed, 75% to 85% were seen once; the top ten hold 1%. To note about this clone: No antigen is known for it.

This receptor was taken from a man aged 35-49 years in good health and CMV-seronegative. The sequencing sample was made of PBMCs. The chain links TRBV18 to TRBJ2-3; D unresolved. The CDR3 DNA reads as TGTGCCAGCTCACGGCGGCAGCCCGACGCAGATACGCAGTATTTT. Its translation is CASSRRQPDADTQYF.